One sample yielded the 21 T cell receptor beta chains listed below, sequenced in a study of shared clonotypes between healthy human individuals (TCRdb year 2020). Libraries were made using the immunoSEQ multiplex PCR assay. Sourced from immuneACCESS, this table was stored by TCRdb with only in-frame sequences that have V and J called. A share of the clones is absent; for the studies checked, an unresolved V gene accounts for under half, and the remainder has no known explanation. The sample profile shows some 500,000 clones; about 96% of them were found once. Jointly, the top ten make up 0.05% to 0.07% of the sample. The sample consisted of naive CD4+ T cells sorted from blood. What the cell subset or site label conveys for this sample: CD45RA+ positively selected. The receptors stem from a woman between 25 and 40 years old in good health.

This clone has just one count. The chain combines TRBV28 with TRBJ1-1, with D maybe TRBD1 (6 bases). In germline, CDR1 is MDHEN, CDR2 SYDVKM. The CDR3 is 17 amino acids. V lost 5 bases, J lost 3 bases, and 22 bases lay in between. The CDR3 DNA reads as TGTGCCAGCAGTCCCATCGGGGGCCCGTGGAAGGACACTGAAGCTTTCTTT. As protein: CASSPIGGPWKDTEAFF. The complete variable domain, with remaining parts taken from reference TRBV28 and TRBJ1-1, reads DVKVTQSSRYLVKRTGEKVFLECVQDMDHENMFWYRQDPGLGLRLIYFSYDVKMKEKGDIPEGYSVSREKKERFSLILESASTNQTSMYLCASSPIGGPWKDTEAFFGQGTRLTVV.

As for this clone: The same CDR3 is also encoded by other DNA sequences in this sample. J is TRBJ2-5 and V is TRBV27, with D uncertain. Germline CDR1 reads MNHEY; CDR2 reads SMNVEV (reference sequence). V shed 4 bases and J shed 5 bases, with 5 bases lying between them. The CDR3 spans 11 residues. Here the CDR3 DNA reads TGTGCCAGCAGTTCCCAGGAGACCCAGTACTTC. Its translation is CASSSQETQYF.

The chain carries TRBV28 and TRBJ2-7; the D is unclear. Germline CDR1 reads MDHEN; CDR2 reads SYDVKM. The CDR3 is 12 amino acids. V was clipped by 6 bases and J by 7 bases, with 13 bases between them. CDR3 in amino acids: CASRSTNQEQYF. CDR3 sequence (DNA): TGTGCCAGCAGGTCTACGAACCAGGAGCAGTACTTC.

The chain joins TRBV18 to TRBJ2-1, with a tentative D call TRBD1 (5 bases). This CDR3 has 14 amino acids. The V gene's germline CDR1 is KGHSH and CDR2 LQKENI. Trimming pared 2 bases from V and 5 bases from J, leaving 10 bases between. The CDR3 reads CASSPETAHNEQFF. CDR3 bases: TGTGCCAGCTCACCAGAGACAGCACACAATGAGCAGTTCTTC.

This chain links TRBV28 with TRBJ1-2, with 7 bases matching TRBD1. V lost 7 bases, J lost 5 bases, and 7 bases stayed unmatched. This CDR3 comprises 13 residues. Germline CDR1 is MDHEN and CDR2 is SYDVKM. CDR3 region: CASIDRVWYGYTF. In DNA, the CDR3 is TGTGCCAGCATCGACAGGGTCTGGTATGGCTACACCTTC.

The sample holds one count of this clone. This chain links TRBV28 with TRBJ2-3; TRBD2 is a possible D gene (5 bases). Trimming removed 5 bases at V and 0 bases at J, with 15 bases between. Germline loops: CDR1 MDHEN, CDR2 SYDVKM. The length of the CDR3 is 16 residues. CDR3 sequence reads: CASSPPGIASTDTQYF. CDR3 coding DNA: TGTGCCAGCAGTCCACCCGGGATTGCTAGCACAGATACGCAGTATTTT.

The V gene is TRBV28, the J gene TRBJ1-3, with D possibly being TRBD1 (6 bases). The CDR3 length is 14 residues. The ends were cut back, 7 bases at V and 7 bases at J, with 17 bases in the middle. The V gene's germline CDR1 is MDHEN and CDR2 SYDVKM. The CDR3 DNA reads TGTGCCAGCACTTCGAGGGGGGTTGGCAACACCATATATTTT. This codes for CASTSRGVGNTIYF.

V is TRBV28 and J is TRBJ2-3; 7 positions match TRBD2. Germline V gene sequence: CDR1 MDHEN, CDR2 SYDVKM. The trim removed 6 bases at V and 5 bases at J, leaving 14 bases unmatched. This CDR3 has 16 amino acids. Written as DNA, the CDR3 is TGTGCCAGCAGCCCCGCCGGGGAGGGAGTACTAGATACGCAGTATTTT. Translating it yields CASSPAGEGVLDTQYF. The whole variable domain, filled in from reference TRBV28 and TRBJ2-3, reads DVKVTQSSRYLVKRTGEKVFLECVQDMDHENMFWYRQDPGLGLRLIYFSYDVKMKEKGDIPEGYSVSREKKERFSLILESASTNQTSMYLCASSPAGEGVLDTQYFGPGTRLTVL.

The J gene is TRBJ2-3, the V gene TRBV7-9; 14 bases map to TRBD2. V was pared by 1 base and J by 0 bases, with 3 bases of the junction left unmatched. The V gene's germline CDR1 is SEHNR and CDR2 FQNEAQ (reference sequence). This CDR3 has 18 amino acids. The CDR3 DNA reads TGTGCCAGCAGCTTAGTGAGGACTAGCGGGAGGAGCACAGATACGCAGTATTTT. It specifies CASSLVRTSGRSTDTQYF.

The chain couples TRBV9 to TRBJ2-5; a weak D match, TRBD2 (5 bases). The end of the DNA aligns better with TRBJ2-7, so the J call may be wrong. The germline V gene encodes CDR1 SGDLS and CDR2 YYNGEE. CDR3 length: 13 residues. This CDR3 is CASSVNGNYEQYF. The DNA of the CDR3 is TGTGCCAGCAGCGTTAACGGGAACTACGAGCAGTACTTC.

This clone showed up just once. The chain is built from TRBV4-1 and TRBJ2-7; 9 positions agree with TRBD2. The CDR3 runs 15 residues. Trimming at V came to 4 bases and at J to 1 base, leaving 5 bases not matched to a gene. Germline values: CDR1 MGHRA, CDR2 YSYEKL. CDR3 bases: TGCGCCAGCAGCCCAGCGGGAGGAAAATCCTACGAGCAGTACTTC. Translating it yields CASSPAGGKSYEQYF.

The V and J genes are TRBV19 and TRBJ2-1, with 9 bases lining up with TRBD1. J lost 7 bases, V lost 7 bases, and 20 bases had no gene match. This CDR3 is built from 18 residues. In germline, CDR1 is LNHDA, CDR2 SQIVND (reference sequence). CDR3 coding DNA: TGTGCCAGTACCCCAAATAGGGGGACAGGGAGGACTATAAATGAGCAGTTCTTC. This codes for CASTPNRGTGRTINEQFF. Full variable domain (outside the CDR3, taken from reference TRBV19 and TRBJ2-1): DGGITQSPKYLFRKEGQNVTLSCEQNLNHDAMYWYRQDPGQGLRLIYYSQIVNDFQKGDIAEGYSVSREKKESFPLTVTSAQKNPTAFYLCASTPNRGTGRTINEQFFGPGTRLTVL.

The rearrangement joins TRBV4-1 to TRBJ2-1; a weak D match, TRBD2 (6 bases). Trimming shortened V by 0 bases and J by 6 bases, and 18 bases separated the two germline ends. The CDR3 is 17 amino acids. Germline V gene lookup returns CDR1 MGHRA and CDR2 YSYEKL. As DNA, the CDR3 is TGCGCCAGCAGCCAAGATCGGGTTGGGGGAGCGGGCAATGAGCAGTTCTTC. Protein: CASSQDRVGGAGNEQFF.

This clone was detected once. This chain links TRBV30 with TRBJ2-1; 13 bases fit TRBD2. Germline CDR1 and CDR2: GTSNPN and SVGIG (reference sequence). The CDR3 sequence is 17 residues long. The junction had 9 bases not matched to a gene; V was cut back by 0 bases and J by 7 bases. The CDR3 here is CAWSVQRTSGSWNEQFF. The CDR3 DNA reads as TGTGCCTGGAGTGTACAGCGGACTAGCGGGAGCTGGAATGAGCAGTTCTTC.

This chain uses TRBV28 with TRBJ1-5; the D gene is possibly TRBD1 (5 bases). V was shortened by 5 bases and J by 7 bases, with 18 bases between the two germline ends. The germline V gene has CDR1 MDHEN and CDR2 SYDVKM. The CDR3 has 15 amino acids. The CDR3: CASSPALGGRQPQHF. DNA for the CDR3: TGTGCCAGCAGTCCGGCTTTGGGGGGTAGACAGCCCCAGCATTTT.

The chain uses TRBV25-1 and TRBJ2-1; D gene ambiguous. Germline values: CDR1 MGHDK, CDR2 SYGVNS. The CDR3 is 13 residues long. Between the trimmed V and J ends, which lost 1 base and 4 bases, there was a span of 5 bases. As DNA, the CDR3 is TGTGCCAGCAGTGAATCCCAGTACAATGAGCAGTTCTTC. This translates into CASSESQYNEQFF.

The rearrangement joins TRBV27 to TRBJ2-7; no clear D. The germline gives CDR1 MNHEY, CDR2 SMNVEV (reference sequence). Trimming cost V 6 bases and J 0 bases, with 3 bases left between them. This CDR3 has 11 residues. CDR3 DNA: TGTGCCAGCAGGGACTCCTACGAGCAGTACTTC. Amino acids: CASRDSYEQYF.

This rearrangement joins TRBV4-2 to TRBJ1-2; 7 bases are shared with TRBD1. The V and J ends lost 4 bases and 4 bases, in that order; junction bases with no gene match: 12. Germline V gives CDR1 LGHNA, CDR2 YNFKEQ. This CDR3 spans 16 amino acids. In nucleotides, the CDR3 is TGTGCCAGCAGCCGAGCAGAGGACAGGCAACGCTATGGCTACACCTTC. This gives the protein CASSRAEDRQRYGYTF.

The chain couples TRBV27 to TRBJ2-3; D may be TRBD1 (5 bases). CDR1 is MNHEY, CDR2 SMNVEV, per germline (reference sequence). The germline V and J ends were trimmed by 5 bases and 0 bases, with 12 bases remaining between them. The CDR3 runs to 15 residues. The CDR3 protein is CASSPSTASTDTQYF. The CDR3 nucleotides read TGTGCCAGCAGTCCTTCGACAGCTAGCACAGATACGCAGTATTTT.

CDR3 DNA sequence: TGTGCCAGCAGCCTGAGCGGGTTCGGCACTGAAGCTTTCTTT. Amino acids: CASSLSGFGTEAFF. V is TRBV6-1 and J is TRBJ1-1, with D uncertain. The CDR3 length is 14 residues. Between the trimmed V and J ends, which lost 6 bases and 4 bases, there was a span of 15 bases. The germline V gene has CDR1 MNHNS and CDR2 SASEGT.

The CDR3 nucleotides are TGTGCCAGCAGCGTGGGACTAGAGTACAATGAGCAGTTCTTC. It codes for CASSVGLEYNEQFF. The chain joins TRBV7-3 to TRBJ2-1, with 8 positions matching TRBD2. The CDR3 runs to 14 residues. Germline loops: CDR1 SGHTA, CDR2 FQGTGA. V shed 5 bases and J 4 bases; nucleotides not matched to a gene: 4.